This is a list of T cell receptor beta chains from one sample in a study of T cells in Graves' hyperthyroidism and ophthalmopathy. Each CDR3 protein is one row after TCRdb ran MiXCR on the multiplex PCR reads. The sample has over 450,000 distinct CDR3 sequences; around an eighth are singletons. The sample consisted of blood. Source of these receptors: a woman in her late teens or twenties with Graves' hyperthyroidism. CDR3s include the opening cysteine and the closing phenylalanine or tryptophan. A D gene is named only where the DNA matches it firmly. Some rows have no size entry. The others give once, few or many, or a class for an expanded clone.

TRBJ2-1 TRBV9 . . TGTGCCAGCAGCGTAGCGGGGTGGGAGCAGTTCTTC CASSVAGWEQFF
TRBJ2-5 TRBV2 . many TGTGCCAGCACTCCGACGCGTGGCCAAGGGACCCAGTACTTC CASTPTRGQGTQYF
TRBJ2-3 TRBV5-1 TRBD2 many TGCGCCAGCAGCGTCGTAGCGGGAGGCTCAGATACGCAGTATTTT CASSVVAGGSDTQYF
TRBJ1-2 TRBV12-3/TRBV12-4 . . TGTGCCAGCAGACATCCTCTCTATGGCTACACCTTC CASRHPLYGYTF
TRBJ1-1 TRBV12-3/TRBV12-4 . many TGTGCCAGCAGTCGACAGCAGAACACTGAAGCTTTCTTT CASSRQQNTEAFF
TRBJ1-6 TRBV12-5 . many TGTGCTAGTGGTTCGACCGTCCCTTCACCCCTCCACTTT CASGSTVPSPLHF
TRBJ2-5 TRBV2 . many TGTGCCAGCAGTGACAGGGCTGAGACCCAGTACTTC CASSDRAETQYF
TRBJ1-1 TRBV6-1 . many TGTGCCAGCAGTCCCTCCCGACGGAGGATGAACACTGAAGCTTTCTTT CASSPSRRRMNTEAFF
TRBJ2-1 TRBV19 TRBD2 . TGTGCCAGTAGTAGAAGGCCTAGCGGGCCAGCCTACAATGAGCAGTTCTTC CASSRRPSGPAYNEQFF
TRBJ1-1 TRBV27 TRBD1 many TGTGCCAGCAGTCCGGGGGACAGATTGAACACTGAAGCTTTCTTT CASSPGDRLNTEAFF
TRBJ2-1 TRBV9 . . TGTGCCAGCAGCGCCTCGGTCGGAGTGAATGAGCAGTTCTTC CASSASVGVNEQFF
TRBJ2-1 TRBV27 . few TGTGCCAGCAGTGCCCTTCTCTGGGACACCGAGCAGTTCTTC CASSALLWDTEQFF
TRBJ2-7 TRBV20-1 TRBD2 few TGCAGTGCTAGGATAGCGGGGGAAGCCTACGAGCAGTACTTC CSARIAGEAYEQYF
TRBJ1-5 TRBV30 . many TGTGCCTGGAGTGAAGGATTGGCGGAAAATCAGCCCCAGCATTTT CAWSEGLAENQPQHF
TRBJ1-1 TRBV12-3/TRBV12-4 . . TGTGCCAGCAGTTCCTTTGCGGGGCGCACTGAAGCTTTCTTT CASSSFAGRTEAFF
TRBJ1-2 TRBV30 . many TGTGCCTGGAGTGTAAGCGTATGGGGCTACACCTTC CAWSVSVWGYTF
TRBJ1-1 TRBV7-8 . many TGTGCCAGCGGGGGTCCCCCGAACACTGAAGCTTTCTTT CASGGPPNTEAFF
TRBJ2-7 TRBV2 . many TGTGCCAGCAGTGAAAGTGCAGGTCAAGCCTACGAGCAGTACTTC CASSESAGQAYEQYF
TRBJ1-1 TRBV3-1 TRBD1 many TGTGCCAGCAGCCCCCGGGACAGGGGTGAAGCTTTCTTT CASSPRDRGEAFF
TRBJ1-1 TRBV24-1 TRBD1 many TGTGCCACCAGTGACCCTAACAGGGGCGGGACTGAAGCTTTCTTT CATSDPNRGGTEAFF
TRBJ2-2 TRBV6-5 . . TGTGCCAGCAGTTACCCCGCCGGGGAGCTGTTTTTT CASSYPAGELFF
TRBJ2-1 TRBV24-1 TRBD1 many TGTGCCACCAGTGACGAGACAGGGATTGAGCAGTTCTTC CATSDETGIEQFF
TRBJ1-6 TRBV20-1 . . TGCAGTGCTAGAGTTCCCGGGGTAAATTCACCCCTCCACTTT CSARVPGVNSPLHF
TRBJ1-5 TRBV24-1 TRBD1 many TGTGCCACCAGTGACTCGGACAGGGGGGACGATCAGCCCCAGCATTTT CATSDSDRGDDQPQHF
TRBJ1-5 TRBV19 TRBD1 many TGTGCCAGTAGTATGGACAGGGCGAGCAATCAGCCCCAGCATTTT CASSMDRASNQPQHF
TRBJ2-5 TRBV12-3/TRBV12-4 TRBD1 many TGTGCCAGCAGTAGGGACAGGGGGCCGGTGGAGACCCAGTACTTC CASSRDRGPVETQYF
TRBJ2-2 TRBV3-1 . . TGTGCCAGCAACCCCCGCGGGGTACAAAACACCGGGGAGCTGTTTTTT CASNPRGVQNTGELFF
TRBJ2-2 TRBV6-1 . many TGTGCCAGCCGTTTCCAGGGCGGGCCCGGGGAGCTGTTTTTT CASRFQGGPGELFF
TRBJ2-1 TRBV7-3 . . TGTGCCAGCAGCTTAAATTCGGCGGGTAGCTCCTACAATGAGCAGTTCTTC CASSLNSAGSSYNEQFF
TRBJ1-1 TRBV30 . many TGTGCCTGGAGTGACCCGAGGCAGCGGAACACTGAAGCTTTCTTT CAWSDPRQRNTEAFF
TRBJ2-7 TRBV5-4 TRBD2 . TGTGCCAGCAGCTTGGGACTAGCGGGAATTAACGAGCAGTACTTC CASSLGLAGINEQYF
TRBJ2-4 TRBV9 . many TGTGCCAGCAGCGTAGACCAGGGACGAAACATTCAGTACTTC CASSVDQGRNIQYF
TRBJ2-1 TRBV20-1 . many TGCAGTGCTAGAGCCGACTACAAGGGTAGGGATGAGCAGTTCTTC CSARADYKGRDEQFF
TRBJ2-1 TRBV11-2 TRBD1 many TGTGCCAGCAGCTTAGACGGACAGGCGGCCTACAATGAGCAGTTCTTC CASSLDGQAAYNEQFF
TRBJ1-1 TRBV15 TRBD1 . TGTGCCACCAGCAGCGGTGGCAGGGGGGTACCTGAAGCTTTCTTT CATSSGGRGVPEAFF
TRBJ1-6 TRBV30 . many TGTGCCTGGAGAGAGACTGAATATTCACCCCTCCACTTT CAWRETEYSPLHF
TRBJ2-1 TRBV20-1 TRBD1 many TGCAGTGCTAGAGATCGGGACAGAATCAATGAGCAGTTCTTC CSARDRDRINEQFF
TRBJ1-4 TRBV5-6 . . TGTGCCAGCAGCTGGGACCGACAGCTTAATGAAAAACTGTTTTTT CASSWDRQLNEKLFF
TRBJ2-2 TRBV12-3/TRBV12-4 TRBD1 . TGTGCCAGCAGTTTTCAGGGCAGGGGGACCGGGGAGCTGTTTTTT CASSFQGRGTGELFF
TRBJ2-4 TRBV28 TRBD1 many TGTGCCAGCAGTTCCCAACGGACAGGGCCAGGAAACATTCAGTACTTC CASSSQRTGPGNIQYF
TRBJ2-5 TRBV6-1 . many TGTGCCAGCAGTGAAGTTCTCCAAGAGACCCAGTACTTC CASSEVLQETQYF
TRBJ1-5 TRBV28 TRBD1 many TGTGCCAGCAGTCCCGGGGACAGGCAGGGGCCCCAGCATTTT CASSPGDRQGPQHF
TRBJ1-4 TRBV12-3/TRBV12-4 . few TGTGCCAGCAGCCTCCCACCGGACAGAAAACTGTTTTTT CASSLPPDRKLFF
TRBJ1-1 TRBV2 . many TGTGCCAGCAGGGATACAGGGTTCGGTTATGAAGCTTTCTTT CASRDTGFGYEAFF
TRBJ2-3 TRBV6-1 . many TGTGCCAGCAGTCGGACTGAGACAGATACGCAGTATTTT CASSRTETDTQYF
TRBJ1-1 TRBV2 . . TGTGCCTGCCAGGTGGGGCTGAACACTGAAGCTTTCTTT CACQVGLNTEAFF
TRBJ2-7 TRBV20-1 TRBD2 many TGCAGTGCTATAACTAGCGGGGCCTACGAGCAGTACTTC CSAITSGAYEQYF
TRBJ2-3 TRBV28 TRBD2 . TGTGCCAGCAGTGGAGGGACTAGCGGGAGGGGGGATACGCAGTATTTT CASSGGTSGRGDTQYF
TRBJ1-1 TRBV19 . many TGTGCCAGTAGTGCCCAAACAGGGTACACTGAAGCTTTCTTT CASSAQTGYTEAFF
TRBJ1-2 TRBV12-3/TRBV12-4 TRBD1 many TGTGCCAGCAGTTTAGACAGGGGCGGTGGCTACACCTTC CASSLDRGGGYTF
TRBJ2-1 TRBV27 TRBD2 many TGTGCCAGCAGGGCTAGCGGGCGGGGGGAGCAGTTCTTC CASRASGRGEQFF
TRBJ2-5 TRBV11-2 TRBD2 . TGTGCCAGCAGCTACACCCCCGCCGGGACTAGCGACCAAGAGACCCAGTACTTC CASSYTPAGTSDQETQYF
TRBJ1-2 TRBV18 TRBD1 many TGTGCCAGCTCACCAGAGGGACAGGGCGGCTACACCTTC CASSPEGQGGYTF
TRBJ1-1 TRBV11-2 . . TGTGCCAGCCGTAAGGGGGTGAACACTGAAGCTTTCTTT CASRKGVNTEAFF
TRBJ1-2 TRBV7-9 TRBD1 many TGTGCCAGCAGCTTAGCACAGGGGGCTAACTATGGCTACACCTTC CASSLAQGANYGYTF
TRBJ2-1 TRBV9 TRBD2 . TGTGCCAGCAGCGTAGAGCTAGCGGGAGTACTTGAGCAGTTCTTC CASSVELAGVLEQFF
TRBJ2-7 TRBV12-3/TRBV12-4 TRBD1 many TGTGCCAGCAGTTTAGAACAGGGGTGGAACGAGCAGTACTTC CASSLEQGWNEQYF
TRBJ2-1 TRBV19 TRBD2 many TGTGCCAGTAAGGATCCTAGCGGGACCAACAATGAGCAGTTCTTC CASKDPSGTNNEQFF
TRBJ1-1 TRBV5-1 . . TGCACCAGCAGCCCATGGGGGGACCACACTGAAGCTTTCTTT CTSSPWGDHTEAFF
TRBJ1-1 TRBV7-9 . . TGTGCCAGCAGCTCAACAGTAGCTGAAGCTTTCTTT CASSSTVAEAFF